The 11 T cell receptor beta chains below were found in one sample sequenced in a study of cytomegalovirus exposure and HLA in healthy donors. Primers included in the PCR were 60 Vbeta and 13 Jbeta primers. This table comes from immunoSEQ multiplex PCR, and its TCRdb copy is limited to in-frame clones, with some not included. The data show around 90,000 clones, approximately 86% seen once. Sample: PBMCs. The receptors shown here come from a man aged 25 to 40 in good health and CMV-seropositive.

This clone was recorded a few times. This chain connects TRBV5-1 to TRBJ2-1, with 7 bases lining up with TRBD1. The CDR3 sequence is 13 residues long. CDR1 SGHRS and CDR2 YFSETQ come from the germline V gene. Trimming removed 5 bases from V and 5 bases from J; junction bases left unmatched: 4. The CDR3 DNA sequence: TGCGCCAGCAGGTCGACAGGGAACAATGAGCAGTTCTTC. This gives the protein CASRSTGNNEQFF.

This chain's CDR3 is CASSVSPLVDKKAKNIQYF. CDR3 nucleotide sequence: TGTGCCAGCAGTGTATCGCCGCTGGTGGACAAGAAAGCCAAAAACATTCAGTACTTC. V gene TRBV2 combines with J gene TRBJ2-4; D possibly corresponds to TRBD1 (5 bases). Germline CDR1 and CDR2: SNHLY and FYNNEI. Trimming removed 4 bases from V and 0 bases from J, with 22 bases in between. The CDR3 has 19 amino acids.

This chain's CDR3 is CASSLAAFTGELFF. CDR3 DNA sequence: TGTGCCAGCAGCTTAGCGGCCTTCACCGGGGAGCTGTTTTTT. This chain uses TRBV7-9 with TRBJ2-2; D not certain. The CDR3 runs 14 residues. From germline, CDR1 is SEHNR and CDR2 FQNEAQ (reference sequence). V lost 0 bases to trimming and J lost 4 bases, with 6 bases between them.

This sequence joins TRBV7-2 and TRBJ2-3; TRBD2 might be the D (5 bases). CDR1 and CDR2 (germline): SGHTA, FQGNSA. The CDR3 is made up of 14 amino acids. V was pared by 5 bases and J by 4 bases, with 13 bases between. CDR3 nucleotides: TGTGCCAGCAGCCCGTCCGGACTGGCAGATACGCAGTATTTT. This codes for CASSPSGLADTQYF.

The chain uses TRBV28 and TRBJ1-5; weak D call: TRBD1 (5 bases). This CDR3 contains 15 residues. Germline V lookup: CDR1 MDHEN, CDR2 SYDVKM. Trimming removed 7 bases at V and 2 bases at J, with 15 bases between. As DNA, the CDR3 is TGTGCCAGCACTCCCCCAGGGTTCGGCAATCAGCCCCAGCATTTT. This translates into CASTPPGFGNQPQHF.

The chain carries TRBV27 and TRBJ2-7, with D perhaps matching TRBD1 (5 bases). Germline V gene lookup returns CDR1 MNHEY and CDR2 SMNVEV (reference sequence). This CDR3 is 14 amino acids long. Trimming pared 2 bases from V and 4 bases from J, leaving 12 bases between. The CDR3 DNA reads as TGTGCCAGCAGTTTAAAGTCAGGGTGGTACGAGCAGTACTTC. This encodes CASSLKSGWYEQYF.

The table lists this clone with a few counts. This chain connects TRBV18 to TRBJ2-7; 8 bases agree with TRBD1. V gave up 3 bases and J gave up 5 bases; unmatched junction bases: 9. The CDR3 covers 15 residues. The germline V gene has CDR1 KGHSH and CDR2 LQKENI. The CDR3 region is CASSPLGQDFDEQYF. CDR3 nucleotide sequence: TGTGCCAGCTCACCGCTGGGACAGGATTTTGACGAGCAGTACTTC. The entire variable domain, with the rest obtained from reference TRBV18 and TRBJ2-7, is as follows: NAGVMQNPRHLVRRRGQEARLRCSPMKGHSHVYWYRQLPEEGLKFMVYLQKENIIDESGMPKERFSAEFPKEGPSILRIQQVVRGDSAAYFCASSPLGQDFDEQYFGPGTRLTVT.

This rearrangement joins TRBV19 to TRBJ2-5; 8 bases agree with TRBD2. V was pared by 6 bases and J by 4 bases, with 7 bases of the junction left unmatched. This CDR3 has 14 amino acids. CDR1 is LNHDA, CDR2 SQIVND, per germline (reference sequence). The CDR3 reads CASSPGLDGETQYF. CDR3 bases: TGTGCCAGTAGCCCGGGACTAGACGGAGAGACCCAGTACTTC.

Only a few counts were recorded for this clone. The rearrangement links TRBV5-4 to TRBJ2-5; no definite D call. The CDR3 extends over 15 amino acids. Between the trimmed V and J ends, which lost 3 bases and 0 bases, there was a span of 12 bases. Germline V gene data show CDR1 as SGHNT and CDR2 as YYREEE (reference sequence). As DNA, the CDR3 is TGTGCCAGCAGCTCAGGCTACACAAACCAAGAGACCCAGTACTTC. Encoded protein: CASSSGYTNQETQYF.

V usage is TRBV28 and J usage is TRBJ2-5; possibly TRBD2 for D (6 bases). The CDR3 consists of 13 residues. V was cut by 6 bases and J by 2 bases, with 10 bases left in between. CDR1 is MDHEN and CDR2 is SYDVKM in the germline V gene. The CDR3 bases are TGTGCCAGCAGCGGACTACCGCAAGAGACCCAGTACTTC. This translates into CASSGLPQETQYF.

The table lists this clone with a count of one. The chain recombines TRBV13 with TRBJ1-4; 10 nucleotides match TRBD1. This CDR3 is built from 15 residues. Germline V lookup: CDR1 PRHDT, CDR2 FYEKMQ (reference sequence). V lost 5 bases, J lost 4 bases, and 4 bases stayed unmatched. CDR3 nucleotide sequence: TGTGCCAGCAGCACGCGGGACAGGGGTAATGAAAAACTGTTTTTT. The encoded protein is CASSTRDRGNEKLFF.